These T cell receptor beta chains were read from a single sample in a study of response to subunit inactivated influenza vaccine. TCRdb independently ran MiXCR on the RT-PCR reads; one entry per CDR3 protein. The repertoire holds about 500,000 distinct CDR3 sequences, with around 7.9% as singletons. The specimen was PBMCs from blood, collected around 25 months after vaccination. Source of these receptors: a man aged 50 to 75 who received an inactivated influenza vaccine. CDR3s include the opening cysteine and the closing phenylalanine or tryptophan.

CDR3 protein	V gene	J gene
CASSLTTGGIQTQYF	TRBV7-2	TRBJ2-5
CASKKGYSGSYEQYF	TRBV27	TRBJ2-7
CASSLSGRGSDTQYF	TRBV12-3/TRBV12-4	TRBJ2-3
CASSPGPGASGNTIYF	TRBV5-1	TRBJ1-3
CASSSPTGLTDTQYF	TRBV7-9	TRBJ2-3
CSVAFRDRASYEQYF	TRBV29-1	TRBJ2-7
CASSSGQESYEQYF	TRBV7-9	TRBJ2-7
CASSLEGTLDF	TRBV11-2	TRBJ2-7
CASSQALGRGEGYTF	TRBV3-1	TRBJ1-2
CASSGTYNSPLHF	TRBV7-3	TRBJ1-6
CARGTAPNTGELFF	TRBV2	TRBJ2-2
CASSNLPSNEQFF	TRBV4-3	TRBJ2-1
CASSKDPAYEQYF	TRBV7-9	TRBJ2-7
CSASTGGLSYNEQFF	TRBV20-1	TRBJ2-1
CASSYRGVRDTQYF	TRBV6-2/TRBV6-3	TRBJ2-3
CSVGGVNTDTQYF	TRBV29-1	TRBJ2-3
CSARDWTESYNEQFF	TRBV20-1	TRBJ2-1